These 23 T cell receptor beta chains share one sample of origin, sequenced in a study of metastatic and nonmetastatic thyroid tumors. Treatment of any kind had been given to no patient before thyroid surgery. TCRdb used MiXCR to call clones anew from the PCR reads. The data hold 25,000 to 30,000 clones, with about a sixth observed a single time. Sequencing input: blood. The receptors derive from a female donor with papillary thyroid cancer or a benign thyroid nodule (not recorded which). Some clones in this sample may be carry-over from other donors' samples.

This clone was seen many times. This chain connects TRBV3-1 to TRBJ2-5; TRBD2 might be the D (5 bases). CDR1 is LGHDT and CDR2 is YNNKEL in the germline V gene (reference sequence). V lost 4 bases to trimming and J lost 5 bases, with 11 bases between them. The CDR3 runs 13 residues. CDR3 sequence (DNA): TGTGCCAGCAGCCTTCGTGAGCGGGAGACCCAGTACTTC. This translates into CASSLRERETQYF.

At least ten counts were recorded for this clone. The rearrangement joins TRBV5-1 to TRBJ2-3; 14 bases are shared with TRBD2. The CDR3 runs 16 residues. With 4 bases clipped from V and 0 bases from J, the junction kept 1 base outside the gene matches. CDR1 and CDR2 from the germline V gene are SGHRS and YFSETQ. CDR3 sequence reads: CASSGTSGSSTDTQYF. The CDR3, as DNA: TGCGCCAGCAGCGGGACTAGCGGGAGTAGCACAGATACGCAGTATTTT.

This clone was seen a few times. The same CDR3 can be traced to other DNA sequences in this sample. The chain couples TRBV12-3 or TRBV12-4 to TRBJ1-2; TRBD1 might be the D (6 bases). V dropped 3 bases and J dropped 8 bases, with 13 bases sitting between them. This CDR3 has 13 residues. CDR3 in amino acids: CASSLGGVNGYTF. DNA for the CDR3: TGTGCCAGCAGTTTGGGGGGCGTAAACGGCTACACCTTC.

This clone was observed many times. The J gene is TRBJ2-3, the V gene TRBV11-2; 7 nucleotides line up with TRBD2. Per the germline V gene, CDR1 is SGHAT and CDR2 is FQNNGV. CDR3 length equals 16 residues. The V gene end was trimmed by 0 bases and the J gene end by 2 bases; junction bases not matched to a gene: 5. CDR3 nucleotide sequence: TGTGCCAGCAGCTTAGAGGGGGGGGGATCCACAGATACGCAGTATTTT. Protein: CASSLEGGGSTDTQYF.

This clone was picked up many times. Different DNA sequences within this sample yield the same CDR3. The chain joins TRBV19 to TRBJ2-5, with D hard to call. V was cut by 6 bases and J by 5 bases, with 7 bases left in between. The germline V gene has CDR1 LNHDA and CDR2 SQIVND (reference sequence). The CDR3 length is 11 residues. The CDR3 here is CASRSGETQYF. CDR3 coding DNA: TGTGCCAGTAGATCCGGGGAGACCCAGTACTTC.

This clone rates as medium-sized (0.01 to 0.1%). The chain employs TRBV6-5 and TRBJ1-1; TRBD1 is a possible D gene (5 bases). This CDR3 is built from 14 residues. Trimming pared 0 bases from V and 5 bases from J, leaving 10 bases between. Germline CDR1 MNHEY, CDR2 SVGAGI. The CDR3 sequence is CASSYSGAQTEAFF. The CDR3 DNA reads as TGTGCCAGCAGTTACTCAGGGGCGCAGACTGAAGCTTTCTTT.

The J gene is TRBJ1-4, the V gene TRBV5-8; TRBD1 aligns across 10 bases. The trim removed 0 bases at V and 6 bases at J, leaving 5 bases unmatched. This CDR3 contains 16 residues. In germline, CDR1 is SGHTS, CDR2 YDEGEE. DNA of the CDR3: TGTGCCAGCAGCTTGGTGCCCGGGACAGGGGATGAAAAACTGTTTTTT. This sequence encodes CASSLVPGTGDEKLFF.

This clone turned up a few times. V gene TRBV6-2 or TRBV6-3 combines with J gene TRBJ2-2; 9 nucleotides agree with TRBD2. Germline loops: CDR1 MNHEY, CDR2 SVGEGT. This CDR3 has 13 residues. Trimming took 8 bases from V and 7 from J; bases not matched to a gene: 5. The CDR3 reads CASAPAGGGELFF. In nucleotides, the CDR3 is TGTGCCAGCGCGCCAGCGGGGGGCGGGGAGCTGTTTTTT.

J is TRBJ2-6 and V is TRBV2; the D call may be TRBD1 or TRBD2 (5 bases each). V was cut by 0 bases and J by 1 base, with 16 bases left in between. CDR1 is SNHLY and CDR2 is FYNNEI in the germline V gene. This CDR3 spans 19 amino acids. The CDR3 nucleotides read TGTGCCAGCAGTGAAGCAAACGGGGCCTTCGGATCTGGGGCCAACGTCCTGACTTTC. It specifies CASSEANGAFGSGANVLTF.

This clone was recorded at least ten times. V is TRBV19 and J is TRBJ1-5; 7 positions match TRBD1. The CDR3 is made up of 15 amino acids. The germline V gene encodes CDR1 LNHDA and CDR2 SQIVND (reference sequence). J gave up 0 bases and V 6 bases, and 5 bases lay outside the gene matches. The CDR3 DNA is TGTGCCAGTAGCCCGACAGGGTTTAGCAATCAGCCCCAGCATTTT. It encodes CASSPTGFSNQPQHF. Supplemented by reference TRBV19 and TRBJ1-5, the full variable domain reads DGGITQSPKYLFRKEGQNVTLSCEQNLNHDAMYWYRQDPGQGLRLIYYSQIVNDFQKGDIAEGYSVSREKKESFPLTVTSAQKNPTAFYLCASSPTGFSNQPQHFGDGTRLSIL.

This clone was seen at least ten times. The chain links TRBV28 to TRBJ2-1; D gene unclear. Trimming shortened V by 4 bases and J by 0 bases, and 10 bases separated the two germline ends. Germline V gives CDR1 MDHEN, CDR2 SYDVKM. The CDR3 totals 15 residues. The CDR3 reads CASSSAFLSYNEQFF. The CDR3 coding sequence is TGTGCCAGCAGTTCGGCCTTCCTCTCCTACAATGAGCAGTTCTTC.

This clone was seen ten or more times. The gene calls are TRBV12-3 or TRBV12-4 and TRBJ2-5; 9 nucleotides align to TRBD2. This CDR3 is built from 15 residues. V was pared by 2 bases and J by 1 base, with 2 bases of the junction left unmatched. This CDR3 reads CASSLSAGGQETQYF. CDR3 sequence (DNA): TGTGCCAGCAGTTTATCAGCGGGGGGCCAAGAGACCCAGTACTTC.

By share of the sample, this clone is medium-sized. The chain has TRBV28 and TRBJ1-1, with unresolved D. V was trimmed by 7 bases and J by 0 bases, leaving 6 bases between them. This CDR3 contains 12 residues. The germline V gene encodes CDR1 MDHEN and CDR2 SYDVKM. In DNA form, the CDR3 reads TGTGCCAGCAAAGAGGTGAACACTGAAGCTTTCTTT. Protein sequence: CASKEVNTEAFF.

This rearrangement joins TRBV11-1 to TRBJ1-2; 7 bases align to TRBD1. The germline gives CDR1 SGHAT, CDR2 FQDESV (reference sequence). V lost 0 bases to trimming and J lost 4 bases; unmatched junction nucleotides: 11. The CDR3 spans 17 residues. CDR3 bases: TGTGCCAGCAGCTTAGCGCGGGGACAGTTATACTCCTATGGCTACACCTTC. Residues: CASSLARGQLYSYGYTF. Supplemented by reference TRBV11-1 and TRBJ1-2, the full variable domain reads EAEVAQSPRYKITEKSQAVAFWCDPISGHATLYWYRQILGQGPELLVQFQDESVVDDSQLPKDRFSAERLKGVDSTLKIQPAELGDSAMYLCASSLARGQLYSYGYTFGSGTRLTVV.

This rearrangement joins TRBV6-2 or TRBV6-3 to TRBJ2-1; TRBD2 matches 7 bases. CDR3 length equals 15 residues. V lost 3 bases to trimming and J lost 2 bases; unmatched junction nucleotides: 4. Germline V CDR1 and CDR2: MNHEY, SVGEGT. CDR3 DNA: TGTGCCAGCAGTTATACGGGAGGTACCTACAATGAGCAGTTCTTC. This encodes CASSYTGGTYNEQFF.

This clone occurred many times. The chain employs TRBV20-1 and TRBJ1-5; D gene uncertain. The CDR3 totals 12 residues. V lost 8 bases to trimming and J lost 2 bases, with 10 bases between them. Per the germline V gene, CDR1 is DFQATT and CDR2 is SNEGSKA (reference sequence). The CDR3 DNA sequence: TGCAGTCAAGGGAAGGGCAATCAGCCCCAGCATTTT. This encodes CSQGKGNQPQHF.

By its share, this clone is medium-sized. The V gene is TRBV15, the J gene TRBJ2-7; TRBD2 aligns across 7 bases. The CDR3 extends over 14 amino acids. Trimming removed 3 bases from V and 4 bases from J; junction bases left unmatched: 6. Germline V CDR1 and CDR2: LNHNV, YYDKDF (reference sequence). The CDR3 region is CATSSVGGSYEQYF. CDR3 coding DNA: TGTGCCACCAGCAGCGTTGGCGGGAGTTACGAGCAGTACTTC.

This clone was picked up many times. J is TRBJ2-5 and V is TRBV5-1; D might be TRBD1 or TRBD2, each matching 6 bases. The CDR3 is 15 amino acids. Germline V gene data show CDR1 as SGHRS and CDR2 as YFSETQ. Trimming removed 2 bases at V and 4 bases at J, with 15 bases between. The CDR3 spells CASSFSWGAPETQYF. In DNA, the CDR3 is TGCGCCAGCAGCTTTAGTTGGGGGGCGCCAGAGACCCAGTACTTC.

DNA for the CDR3: TGCGCCAGCAGCCAGTACCGGGACATATCCTACGAGCAGTACTTC. This codes for CASSQYRDISYEQYF. The V call is TRBV4-3, the J call TRBJ2-7; the D gene is possibly TRBD1 (6 bases). Germline CDR1 reads LGHNA; CDR2 reads YSLEER. Trimming took 3 bases from V and 1 from J, leaving 13 bases between them. The CDR3 spans 15 residues.

CDR3 loop: CASSLSRANNEQFF. CDR3 sequence (DNA): TGTGCCAGCAGCTTGTCCAGGGCGAACAATGAGCAGTTCTTC. V is TRBV7-9 and J is TRBJ2-1; possible D gene TRBD1, 5 bases. Germline CDR1 reads SEHNR; CDR2 reads FQNEAQ (reference sequence). Trimming took off 3 bases at V and 5 bases at J, with 11 bases between the two ends. The CDR3 loop spans 14 amino acids.

Ten or more counts support this clone. This chain links TRBV2 with TRBJ1-5, with no clear D. The V end was cut by 2 bases, the J end by 6 bases, with 11 bases between. The CDR3 contains 14 residues. Per the germline V gene, CDR1 is SNHLY and CDR2 is FYNNEI. CDR3 sequence (DNA): TGTGCCAGCAGTGAATCACAGTCAGTTCAGCCCCAGCATTTT. Translated, it gives CASSESQSVQPQHF.

With regard to this clone: An end of the junction differs from the germline gene, which may be a read error. The V call is TRBV12-5, the J call TRBJ1-5; TRBD1 aligns across 8 bases. The germline gives CDR1 LGHNT, CDR2 FRNRAP. The CDR3 is 18 amino acids. CDR3 amino acids: CASGTSLDREGGNQPQHF. CDR3 in DNA: TGTGCTAGTGGTACGTCCCTGGACAGGGAAGGGGGCAATCAGCCACAGCATTTT.

This chain joins TRBV20-1 and TRBJ1-6, with a weak D call TRBD1 (6 bases). The ends were cut back, 7 bases at V and 7 bases at J, with 14 bases in the middle. Germline V gene data show CDR1 as DFQATT and CDR2 as SNEGSKA (reference sequence). This CDR3 contains 13 residues. Here the CDR3 reads CSVEGTPNSPLHF. Written as DNA, the CDR3 is TGCAGTGTTGAGGGGACACCAAATTCACCCCTCCACTTT.